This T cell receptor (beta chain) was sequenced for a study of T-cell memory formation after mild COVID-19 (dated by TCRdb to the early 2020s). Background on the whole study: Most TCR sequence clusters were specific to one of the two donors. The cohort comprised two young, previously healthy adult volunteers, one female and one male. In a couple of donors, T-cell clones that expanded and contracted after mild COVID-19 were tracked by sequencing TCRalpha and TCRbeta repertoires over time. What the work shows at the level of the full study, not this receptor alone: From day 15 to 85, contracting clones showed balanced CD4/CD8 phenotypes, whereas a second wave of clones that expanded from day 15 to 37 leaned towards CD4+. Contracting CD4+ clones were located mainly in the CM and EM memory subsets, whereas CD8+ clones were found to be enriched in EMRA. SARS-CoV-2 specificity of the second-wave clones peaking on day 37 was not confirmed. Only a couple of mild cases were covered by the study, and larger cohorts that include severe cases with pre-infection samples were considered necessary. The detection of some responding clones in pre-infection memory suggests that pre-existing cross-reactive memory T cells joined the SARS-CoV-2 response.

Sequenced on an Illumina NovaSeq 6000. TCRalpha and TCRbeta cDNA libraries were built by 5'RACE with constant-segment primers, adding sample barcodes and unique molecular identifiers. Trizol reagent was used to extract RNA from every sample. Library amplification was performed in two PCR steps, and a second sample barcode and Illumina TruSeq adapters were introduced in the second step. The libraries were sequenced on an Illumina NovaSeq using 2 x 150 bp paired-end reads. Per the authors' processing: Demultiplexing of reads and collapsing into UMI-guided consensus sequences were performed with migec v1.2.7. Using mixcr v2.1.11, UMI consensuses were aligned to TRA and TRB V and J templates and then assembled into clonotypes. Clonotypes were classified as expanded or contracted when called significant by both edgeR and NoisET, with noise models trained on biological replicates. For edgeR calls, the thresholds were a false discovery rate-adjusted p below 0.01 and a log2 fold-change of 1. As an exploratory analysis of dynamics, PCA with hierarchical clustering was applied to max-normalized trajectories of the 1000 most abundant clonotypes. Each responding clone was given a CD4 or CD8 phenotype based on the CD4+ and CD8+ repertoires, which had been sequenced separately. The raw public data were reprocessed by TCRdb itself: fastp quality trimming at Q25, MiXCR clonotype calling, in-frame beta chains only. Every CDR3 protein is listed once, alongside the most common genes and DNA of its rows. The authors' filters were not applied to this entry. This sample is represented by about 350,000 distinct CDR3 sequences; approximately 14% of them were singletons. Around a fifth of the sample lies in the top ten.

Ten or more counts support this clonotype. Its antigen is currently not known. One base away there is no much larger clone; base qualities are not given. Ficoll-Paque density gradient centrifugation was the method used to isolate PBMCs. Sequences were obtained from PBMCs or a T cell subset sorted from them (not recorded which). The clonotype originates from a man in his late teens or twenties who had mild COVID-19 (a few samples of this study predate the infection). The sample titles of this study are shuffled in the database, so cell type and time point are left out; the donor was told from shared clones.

In nucleotides, the sequence is TGTGCCAGCAGCCGGGATACGCAGTATTTT. Its protein is CASSRDTQYF. The chain links TRBV21-1 with TRBJ2-3. TRBV21-1 is deemed a pseudogene. The CDR3 runs 10 residues from the cysteine to the phenylalanine. Only CDR3 DNA remains: 30 bases, in frame from the first base.